The source of this T cell receptor beta chain is a study of shared clonotypes between healthy human individuals. The authors loaded approximately 220 ng DNA, 25,000 to 30,000 T cell genomes, into sorted-subset replicate PCRs. Generated by immunoSEQ multiplex PCR, the TCRdb table keeps only in-frame clones and is missing some. Of about 1.1 million clones in the sample, about 80% are singletons; the top ten hold about 0.89%. Concerning this clone: The junction departs from the called germline gene at one end, perhaps through a read error.

The CDR3 contains 11 residues. CDR1 and CDR2 from the germline V gene are SGHAT and FQNNGV. This receptor was identified in a young man in good health. Some clones in this sample may be carry-over from other donors' samples. This chain uses TRBV11-2 with TRBJ2-7; weak D call: TRBD1 (6 bases). The sample consisted of memory CD4+ T cells from PBMCs. As to subset: CD45RA-negative fraction. The CDR3 region has the DNA TGTGCCAGCAGCATCGACAGGATCTCGCACTTC. Encoded protein: CASSIDRISHF.